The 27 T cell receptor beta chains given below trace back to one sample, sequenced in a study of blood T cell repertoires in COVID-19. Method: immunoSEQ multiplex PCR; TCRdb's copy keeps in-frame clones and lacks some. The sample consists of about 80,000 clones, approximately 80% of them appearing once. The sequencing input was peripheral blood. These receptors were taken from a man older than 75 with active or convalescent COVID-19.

In nucleotides, the CDR3 is TGTGCCAGCTCAGCGGGAGTATCCACAGATACGCAGTATTTT. Translation gives CASSAGVSTDTQYF. The chain is built from TRBV18 and TRBJ2-3, with 7 bases that match TRBD2. V was pared by 5 bases and J by 2 bases, with 4 bases of the junction left unmatched. CDR3 length: 14 amino acids. From germline, CDR1 is KGHSH and CDR2 LQKENI.

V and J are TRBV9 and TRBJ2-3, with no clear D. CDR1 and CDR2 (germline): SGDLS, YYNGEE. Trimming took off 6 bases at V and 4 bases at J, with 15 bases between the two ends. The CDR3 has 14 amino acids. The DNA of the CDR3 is TGTGCCAGCATACCTCCTTCGGTAGCAGATACGCAGTATTTT. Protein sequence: CASIPPSVADTQYF.

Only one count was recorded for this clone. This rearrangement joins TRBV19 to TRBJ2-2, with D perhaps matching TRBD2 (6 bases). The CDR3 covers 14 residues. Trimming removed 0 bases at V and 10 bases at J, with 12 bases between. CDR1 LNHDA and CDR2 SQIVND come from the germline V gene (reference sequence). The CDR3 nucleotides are TGTGCCAGTAGTATAGAGTCGGGGGTAGCGGAGCTGTTTTTT. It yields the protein CASSIESGVAELFF.

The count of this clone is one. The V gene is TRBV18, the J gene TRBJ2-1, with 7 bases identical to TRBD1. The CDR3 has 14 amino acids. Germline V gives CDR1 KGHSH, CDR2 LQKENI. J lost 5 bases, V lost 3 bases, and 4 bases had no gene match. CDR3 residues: CASSPGTADNEQFF. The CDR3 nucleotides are TGTGCCAGCTCACCCGGGACAGCAGACAATGAGCAGTTCTTC.

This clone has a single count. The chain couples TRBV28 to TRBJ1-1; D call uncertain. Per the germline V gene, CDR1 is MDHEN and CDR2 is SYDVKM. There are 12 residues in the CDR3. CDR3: CAAGLLNTEAFF. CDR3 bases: TGTGCGGCGGGTTTGCTGAACACTGAAGCTTTCTTT. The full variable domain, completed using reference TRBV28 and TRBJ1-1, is DVKVTQSSRYLVKRTGEKVFLECVQDMDHENMFWYRQDPGLGLRLIYFSYDVKMKEKGDIPEGYSVSREKKERFSLILESASTNQTSMYLCAAGLLNTEAFFGQGTRLTVV.

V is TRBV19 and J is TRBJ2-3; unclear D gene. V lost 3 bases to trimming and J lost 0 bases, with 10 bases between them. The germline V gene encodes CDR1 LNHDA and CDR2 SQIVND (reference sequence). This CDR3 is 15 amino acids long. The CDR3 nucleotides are TGTGCCAGTAGTATTAAGGAGATAAGCACAGATACGCAGTATTTT. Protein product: CASSIKEISTDTQYF.

In DNA, the CDR3 is TGTGCCAGTAGTCGGACAGGGGTTGTCTATGGCTACACCTTC. Amino acids: CASSRTGVVYGYTF. The chain uses TRBV19 and TRBJ1-2, with 9 bases that match TRBD1. CDR1 and CDR2 (germline): LNHDA, SQIVND (reference sequence). This CDR3 region has 14 residues. J lost 4 bases, V lost 5 bases, and 5 bases had no gene match.

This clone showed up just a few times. In nucleotides, the CDR3 is TGTGCCAGTGCCGGGACTAGTCAAGAGACCCAGTACTTC. Amino acid sequence: CASAGTSQETQYF. This chain joins TRBV19 and TRBJ2-5; 8 bases align to TRBD2. Germline CDR1 is LNHDA and CDR2 is SQIVND (reference sequence). The CDR3 extends over 13 amino acids. V gave up 8 bases and J gave up 2 bases; unmatched junction bases: 4.

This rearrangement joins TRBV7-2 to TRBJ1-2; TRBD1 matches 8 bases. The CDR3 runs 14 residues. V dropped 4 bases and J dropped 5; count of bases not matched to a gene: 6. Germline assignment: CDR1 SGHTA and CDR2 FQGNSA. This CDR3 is CASSSRDRIYGYTF. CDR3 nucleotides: TGTGCCAGCAGCTCCCGGGACAGGATTTATGGCTACACCTTC.

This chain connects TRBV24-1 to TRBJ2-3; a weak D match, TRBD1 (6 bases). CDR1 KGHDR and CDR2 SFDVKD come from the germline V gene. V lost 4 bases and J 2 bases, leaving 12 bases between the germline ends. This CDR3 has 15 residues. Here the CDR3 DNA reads TGTGCCACCAGTGACCCCCGGGACACCACAGATACGCAGTATTTT. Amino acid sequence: CATSDPRDTTDTQYF.

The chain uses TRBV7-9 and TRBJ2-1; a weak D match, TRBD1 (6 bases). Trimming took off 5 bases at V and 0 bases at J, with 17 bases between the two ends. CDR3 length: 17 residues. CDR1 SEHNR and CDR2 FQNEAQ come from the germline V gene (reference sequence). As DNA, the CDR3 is TGTGCCAGCAGCACCAACCCAGGGGCCGTCTCCTACAATGAGCAGTTCTTC. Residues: CASSTNPGAVSYNEQFF.

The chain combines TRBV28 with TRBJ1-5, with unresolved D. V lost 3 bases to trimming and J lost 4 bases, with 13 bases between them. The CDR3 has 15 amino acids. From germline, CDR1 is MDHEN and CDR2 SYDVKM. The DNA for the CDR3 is TGTGCCAGCAGTTTTGGAGGGTCGAGGAATCAGCCCCAGCATTTT. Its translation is CASSFGGSRNQPQHF.

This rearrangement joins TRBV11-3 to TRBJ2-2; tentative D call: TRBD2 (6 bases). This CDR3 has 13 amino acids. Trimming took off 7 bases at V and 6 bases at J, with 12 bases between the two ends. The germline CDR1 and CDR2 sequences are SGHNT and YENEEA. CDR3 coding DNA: TGTGCCAGCACAGCTAGCGTGTCCGGGGAGCTGTTTTTT. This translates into CASTASVSGELFF.

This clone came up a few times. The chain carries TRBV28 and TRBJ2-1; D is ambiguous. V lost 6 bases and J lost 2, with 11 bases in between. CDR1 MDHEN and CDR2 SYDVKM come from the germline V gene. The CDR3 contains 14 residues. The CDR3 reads CASRYRSTYNEQFF. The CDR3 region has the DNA TGTGCCAGCAGATACCGGTCCACCTACAATGAGCAGTTCTTC.

The CDR3 sequence is CASSQDRRNTEAFF. CDR3 nucleotide sequence: TGCGCCAGCAGCCAAGATCGGAGGAACACTGAAGCTTTCTTT. This rearrangement joins TRBV4-1 to TRBJ1-1, with D unclear. Trimming took off 0 bases at V and 1 base at J, with 6 bases between the two ends. Germline loops: CDR1 MGHRA, CDR2 YSYEKL. This CDR3 is 14 amino acids long.

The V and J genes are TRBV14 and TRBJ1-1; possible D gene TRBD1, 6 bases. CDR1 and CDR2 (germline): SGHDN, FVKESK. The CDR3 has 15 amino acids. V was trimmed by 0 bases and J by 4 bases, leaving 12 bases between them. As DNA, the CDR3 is TGTGCCAGCAGCCAAGATTTACAGGGCGTCACTGAAGCTTTCTTT. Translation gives CASSQDLQGVTEAFF.

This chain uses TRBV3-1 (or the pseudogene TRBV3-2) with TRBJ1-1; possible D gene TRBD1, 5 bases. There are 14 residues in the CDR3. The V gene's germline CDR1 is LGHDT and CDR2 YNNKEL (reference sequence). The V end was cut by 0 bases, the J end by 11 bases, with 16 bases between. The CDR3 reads CASSQETGQLYAFF. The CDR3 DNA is TGTGCCAGCAGCCAAGAAACAGGTCAGTTGTACGCTTTCTTT.

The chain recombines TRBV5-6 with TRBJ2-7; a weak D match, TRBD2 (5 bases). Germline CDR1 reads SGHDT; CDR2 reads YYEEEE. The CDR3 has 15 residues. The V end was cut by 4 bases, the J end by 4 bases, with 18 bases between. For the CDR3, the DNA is TGTGCCAGCAGCCAAACGAAGGGCGGACTGTACGAGCAGTACGTC. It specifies CASSQTKGGLYEQYV.

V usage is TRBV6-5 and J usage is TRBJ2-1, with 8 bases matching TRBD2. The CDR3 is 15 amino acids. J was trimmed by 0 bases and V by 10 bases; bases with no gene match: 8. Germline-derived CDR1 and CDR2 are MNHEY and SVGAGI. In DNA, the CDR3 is TGTGCCACCCCCCGGGGGGGAAGCTCCTACAATGAGCAGTTCTTC. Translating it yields CATPRGGSSYNEQFF.

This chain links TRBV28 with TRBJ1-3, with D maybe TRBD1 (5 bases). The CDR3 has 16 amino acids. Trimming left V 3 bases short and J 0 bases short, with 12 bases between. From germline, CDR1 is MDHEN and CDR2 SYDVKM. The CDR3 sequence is CASSFPGGYSGNTIYF. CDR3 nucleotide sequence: TGTGCCAGCAGTTTCCCCGGGGGTTACTCTGGAAACACCATATATTTT.

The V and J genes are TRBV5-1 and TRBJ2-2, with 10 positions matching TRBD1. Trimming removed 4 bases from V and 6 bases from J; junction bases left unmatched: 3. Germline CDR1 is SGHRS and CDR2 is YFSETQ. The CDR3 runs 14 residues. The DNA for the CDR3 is TGCGCCAGCAGCCCCGGACAGGGGGCCGGGGAGCTGTTTTTT. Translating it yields CASSPGQGAGELFF. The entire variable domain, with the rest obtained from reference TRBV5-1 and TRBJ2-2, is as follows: KAGVTQTPRYLIKTRGQQVTLSCSPISGHRSVSWYQQTPGQGLQFLFEYFSETQRNKGNFPGRFSGRQFSNSRSEMNVSTLELGDSALYLCASSPGQGAGELFFGEGSRLTVL.

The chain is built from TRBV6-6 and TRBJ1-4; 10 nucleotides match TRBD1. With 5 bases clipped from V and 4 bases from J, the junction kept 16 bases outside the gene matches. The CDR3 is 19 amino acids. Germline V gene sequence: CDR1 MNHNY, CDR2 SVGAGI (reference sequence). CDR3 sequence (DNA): TGTGCCAGCAGTCAAAACACGCCGGGACAGGGGTCTATTAATGAAAAACTGTTTTTT. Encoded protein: CASSQNTPGQGSINEKLFF.

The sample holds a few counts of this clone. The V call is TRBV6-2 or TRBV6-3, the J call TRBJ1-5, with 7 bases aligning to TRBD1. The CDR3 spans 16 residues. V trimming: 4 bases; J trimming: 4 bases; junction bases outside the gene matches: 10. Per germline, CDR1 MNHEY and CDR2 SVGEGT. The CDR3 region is CASSLVWGQPNQPQHF. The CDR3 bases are TGTGCCAGCAGTTTAGTTTGGGGACAGCCAAATCAGCCCCAGCATTTT.

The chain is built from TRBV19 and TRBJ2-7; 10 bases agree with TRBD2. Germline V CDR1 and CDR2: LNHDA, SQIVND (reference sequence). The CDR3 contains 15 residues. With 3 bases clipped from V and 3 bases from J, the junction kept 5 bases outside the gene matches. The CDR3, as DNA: TGTGCCAGTAGTATTAGTCTAGCGGGGGACTACGAGCAGTACGTC. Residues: CASSISLAGDYEQYV.

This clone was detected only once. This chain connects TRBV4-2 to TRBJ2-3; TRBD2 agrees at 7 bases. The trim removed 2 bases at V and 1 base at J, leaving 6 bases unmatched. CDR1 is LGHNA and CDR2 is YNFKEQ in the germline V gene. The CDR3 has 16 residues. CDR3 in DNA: TGTGCCAGCAGCCAAATAGCGGGCCCCCGCACAGATACGCAGTATTTT. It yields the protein CASSQIAGPRTDTQYF.

The CDR3 loop reads CASSLLAGELETQYF. The CDR3 DNA is TGTGCCAGCAGCCTTCTAGCGGGAGAATTGGAGACCCAGTACTTC. V and J are TRBV7-9 and TRBJ2-5; 10 nucleotides align to TRBD2. The germline CDR1 and CDR2 sequences are SEHNR and FQNEAQ (reference sequence). The CDR3 loop spans 15 amino acids. J gave up 5 bases and V 5 bases, and 8 bases lay outside the gene matches.

The CDR3 loop reads CASSGGRGGNYGYTF. The CDR3 DNA is TGTGCCAGCAGTGGGGGCCGGGGGGGGAACTATGGCTACACCTTC. The V call is TRBV2, the J call TRBJ1-2; D is possibly TRBD1 (5 bases). Germline V gene sequence: CDR1 SNHLY, CDR2 FYNNEI. Trimming shortened V by 4 bases and J by 2 bases, and 14 bases separated the two germline ends. The CDR3 is made up of 15 amino acids. Full variable domain (missing parts from reference TRBV2 and TRBJ1-2): EPEVTQTPSHQVTQMGQEVILRCVPISNHLYFYWYRQILGQKVEFLVSFYNNEISEKSEIFDDQFSVERPDGSNFTLKIRSTKLEDSAMYFCASSGGRGGNYGYTFGSGTRLTVV.